Below, 14 T cell receptor beta chains from the same sample are listed, as sequenced in a study of blood T cell repertoires in COVID-19. Measured with immunoSEQ multiplex PCR; TCRdb has only the in-frame clones, and not every one. Of fewer than 70,000 clones listed, 65% to 90% are singletons. The sequenced material came from peripheral blood. The receptors originated from an older woman with acute or convalescent COVID-19.

V usage is TRBV3-1 (or the pseudogene TRBV3-2) and J usage is TRBJ2-3; perhaps TRBD2 as D (6 bases). The germline V and J ends were trimmed by 0 bases and 6 bases, with 13 bases remaining between them. Germline CDR1 is LGHDT and CDR2 is YNNKEL (reference sequence). The CDR3 spans 15 residues. CDR3 coding DNA: TGTGCCAGCAGCCAAGAAAGACTAGTCCCGGATACGCAGTATTTT. Translated, it gives CASSQERLVPDTQYF.

The chain combines TRBV6-4 with TRBJ1-1; 8 nucleotides line up with TRBD1. Germline loops: CDR1 MRHNA, CDR2 SNTAGT. This CDR3 is 15 amino acids long. V was pared by 3 bases and J by 4 bases, with 7 bases of the junction left unmatched. DNA for the CDR3: TGTGCCAGCAGTGAAAGGACAGGGTTCGTCACTGAAGCTTTCTTT. Translation gives CASSERTGFVTEAFF.

The V gene is TRBV7-2, the J gene TRBJ1-1; D gene ambiguous. Deletions cut 1 base from V and 4 bases from J, with 10 bases between. Germline-derived CDR1 and CDR2 are SGHTA and FQGNSA. The CDR3 covers 14 residues. CDR3 sequence reads: CASSLVREATEAFF. CDR3 DNA: TGTGCCAGCAGCTTAGTGCGGGAGGCCACTGAAGCTTTCTTT.

The genes are TRBV5-1 and TRBJ1-3, with D maybe TRBD1 (5 bases). Trimming shortened V by 5 bases and J by 0 bases, and 15 bases separated the two germline ends. Per germline, CDR1 SGHRS and CDR2 YFSETQ. The CDR3 length is 16 residues. Here the CDR3 DNA reads TGCGCCAGCAGTATGGACACCTCTTTCTCTGGAAACACCATATATTTT. Amino acids: CASSMDTSFSGNTIYF.

The V call is TRBV6-6, the J call TRBJ1-1, with D unresolved. The V gene lost 7 bases and the J gene lost 0 bases, with 6 bases spanning the gap. The length of the CDR3 is 12 residues. Germline CDR1 is MNHNY and CDR2 is SVGAGI (reference sequence). The CDR3 DNA reads as TGTGCCAGCAAAACAGTGAACACTGAAGCTTTCTTT. It yields the protein CASKTVNTEAFF.

The chain carries TRBV29-1 and TRBJ1-1, with D possibly being TRBD1 (6 bases). Trimming stripped 3 bases from V and 6 bases from J, with 17 bases between. The CDR3 sequence is 14 residues long. Germline CDR1 is SQVTM and CDR2 is ANQGSEA. The CDR3 region is CSVEGGGVVAEAFF. The CDR3, as DNA: TGCAGCGTTGAGGGAGGGGGGGTTGTGGCTGAAGCTTTCTTT.

The chain has TRBV6-1 and TRBJ1-1; D not resolved. This CDR3 spans 13 amino acids. Per the germline V gene, CDR1 is MNHNS and CDR2 is SASEGT. V was trimmed by 2 bases and J by 6 bases, leaving 10 bases between them. Written as DNA, the CDR3 is TGTGCCAGCAGTGAAATCGCGACTGCTGAAGCTTTCTTT. Protein product: CASSEIATAEAFF.

The chain joins TRBV24-1 to TRBJ2-4; 7 bases match TRBD1. The CDR3 runs 15 residues. The V segment lost 6 bases and the J segment 1 base; nucleotides outside the gene matches: 5. Germline V gene data show CDR1 as KGHDR and CDR2 as SFDVKD. The CDR3 bases are TGTGCCACCAGTAAGACAGGGTCGGCCAAAAACATTCAGTACTTC. It translates to CATSKTGSAKNIQYF.

This chain connects TRBV10-3 to TRBJ1-5, with TRBD1 as a possible D gene (6 bases). The CDR3 has 14 amino acids. V lost 4 bases and J lost 6, with 13 bases in between. Germline V gives CDR1 ENHRY, CDR2 SYGVKD. The chain's CDR3 is CAISGEQGSQPQHF. The DNA for the CDR3 is TGTGCCATCAGTGGAGAACAGGGAAGTCAGCCCCAGCATTTT.

The genes are TRBV6-5 and TRBJ1-1; 8 bases are a match to TRBD1. The CDR3 length is 14 residues. Losses at the gene ends were 4 bases for V and 3 bases for J; bases not matched to a gene: 4. CDR1 is MNHEY, CDR2 SVGAGI, per germline. The CDR3 here is CASSLQGGDTEAFF. The CDR3 nucleotides read TGTGCCAGCAGTTTACAGGGGGGGGACACTGAAGCTTTCTTT.

Details on this clone: The same CDR3 arises from other DNA sequences in this sample as well. V and J are TRBV4-1 and TRBJ1-3; D may be TRBD1 (5 bases). The CDR3 covers 16 residues. Germline CDR1 MGHRA, CDR2 YSYEKL. V shed 4 bases and J shed 0 bases, with 13 bases lying between them. CDR3 sequence reads: CASSLEGDLSGNTIYF. CDR3 coding DNA: TGCGCCAGCAGCCTCGAAGGGGATCTCTCTGGAAACACCATATATTTT.

CDR3: CASAQRSSYNSPLHF. The CDR3 DNA is TGTGCCAGCGCCCAGAGGAGCTCCTATAATTCACCCCTCCACTTT. The chain uses TRBV5-6 and TRBJ1-6; D uncertain. Trimming removed 7 bases from V and 0 bases from J, with 11 bases in between. CDR3 size: 15 residues. The germline V gene has CDR1 SGHDT and CDR2 YYEEEE.

The rearrangement joins TRBV29-1 to TRBJ1-3, with D perhaps matching TRBD1 (5 bases). The ends were cut back, 4 bases at V and 4 bases at J, with 11 bases in the middle. The CDR3 extends over 13 amino acids. CDR1 and CDR2 (germline): SQVTM, ANQGSEA. CDR3 nucleotide sequence: TGCAGCGTTGTGGTGGCAGGGGGAAACACCATATATTTT. This translates into CSVVVAGGNTIYF.

This chain uses TRBV19 with TRBJ2-7; D is possibly TRBD1 (5 bases). Germline CDR1 is LNHDA and CDR2 is SQIVND (reference sequence). With 5 bases removed from V and 3 bases from J, the gap between germline ends came to 17 bases. This CDR3 is built from 15 residues. DNA for the CDR3: TGTGCCAGTAGTCCGCGCTTGGGGCCCAACTACGAGCAGTACTTC. It codes for CASSPRLGPNYEQYF. The full variable domain, with the rest looked up from reference TRBV19 and TRBJ2-7, is DGGITQSPKYLFRKEGQNVTLSCEQNLNHDAMYWYRQDPGQGLRLIYYSQIVNDFQKGDIAEGYSVSREKKESFPLTVTSAQKNPTAFYLCASSPRLGPNYEQYFGPGTRLTVT.